This T cell receptor (beta chain) was retrieved from a study of blood T cell repertoires in COVID-19. Study overall: Samples of COVID-19 (acute and convalescent) were obtained from the United States, Italy and Spain.

The repertoire was sequenced with immunoSEQ multiplex PCR; TCRdb's copy has only in-frame clones and lacks some. The profile shows some 250,000 clones, over 80% of them singletons. This clone was counted once. V dropped 4 bases and J dropped 2 bases, with 10 bases sitting between them. The germline V gene has CDR1 SGHRS and CDR2 YFSETQ. CDR3 length: 13 residues. This sequence was found in a human donor in a cohort exposed to, infected with or recovered from COVID-19 (not recorded which). The donor label of this sample is uncertain. Sequencing input: PBMCs or T cells enriched from blood (not recorded which). The rearrangement joins TRBV5-1 to TRBJ2-7; TRBD1 might be the D (5 bases). The CDR3 bases are TGCGCCAGCAGCCTGGACACCACCTACGAGCAGTACTTC. Translated, it gives CASSLDTTYEQYF.